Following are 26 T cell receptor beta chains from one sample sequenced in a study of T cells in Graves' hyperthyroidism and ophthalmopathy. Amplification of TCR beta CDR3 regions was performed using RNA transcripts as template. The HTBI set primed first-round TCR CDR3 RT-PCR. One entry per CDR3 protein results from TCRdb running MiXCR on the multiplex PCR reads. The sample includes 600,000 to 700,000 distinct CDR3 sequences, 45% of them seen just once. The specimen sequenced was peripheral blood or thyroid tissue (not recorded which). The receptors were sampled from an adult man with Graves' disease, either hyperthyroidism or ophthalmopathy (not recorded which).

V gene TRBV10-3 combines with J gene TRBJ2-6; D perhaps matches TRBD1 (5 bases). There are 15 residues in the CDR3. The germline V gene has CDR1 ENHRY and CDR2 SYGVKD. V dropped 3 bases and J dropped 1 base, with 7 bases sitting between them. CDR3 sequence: CAISERQSGANVLTF. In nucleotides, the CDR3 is TGTGCCATCAGTGAACGACAGTCTGGGGCCAACGTCCTGACTTTC.

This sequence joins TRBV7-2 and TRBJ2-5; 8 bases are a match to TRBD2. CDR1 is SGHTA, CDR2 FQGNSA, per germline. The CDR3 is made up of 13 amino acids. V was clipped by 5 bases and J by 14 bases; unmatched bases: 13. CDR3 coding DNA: TGTGCCAGCAGCCCCGGGAGGGCCGGGGAGACCTACTTC. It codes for CASSPGRAGETYF.

As DNA, the CDR3 is TGCAGTGCTGCAGGGGGCGGTTGGCCCCAGCATTTT. It specifies CSAAGGGWPQHF. The chain recombines TRBV20-1 with TRBJ1-5; TRBD1 aligns across 8 bases. V lost 5 bases and J lost 9; bases outside the gene matches: 6. The CDR3 runs 12 residues. CDR1 and CDR2 (germline): DFQATT, SNEGSKA (reference sequence).

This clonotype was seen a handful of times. The CDR3 region has the DNA TGTGCCAGTAGTATGAGGGGACAGCTAGAGAATTCACCCCTCCACTTT. Residues: CASSMRGQLENSPLHF. V is TRBV19 and J is TRBJ1-6; 7 bases align to TRBD1. Per germline, CDR1 LNHDA and CDR2 SQIVND (reference sequence). The CDR3 extends over 16 amino acids. V gave up 3 bases and J gave up 7 bases; unmatched junction bases: 9.

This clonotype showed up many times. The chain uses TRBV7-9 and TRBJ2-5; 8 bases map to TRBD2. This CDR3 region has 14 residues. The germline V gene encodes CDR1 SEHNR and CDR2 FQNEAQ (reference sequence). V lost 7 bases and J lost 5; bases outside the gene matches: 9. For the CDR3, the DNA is TGTGCCAGCACCGCCGGGGGGGTCAGGGAGACCCAGTACTTC. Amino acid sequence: CASTAGGVRETQYF.

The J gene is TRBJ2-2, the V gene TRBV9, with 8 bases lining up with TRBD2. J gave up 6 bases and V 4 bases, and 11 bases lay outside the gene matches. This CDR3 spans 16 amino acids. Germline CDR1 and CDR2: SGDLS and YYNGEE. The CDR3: CASSTLADWDPGELFF. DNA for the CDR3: TGTGCCAGCAGCACACTAGCGGACTGGGATCCCGGGGAGCTGTTTTTT.

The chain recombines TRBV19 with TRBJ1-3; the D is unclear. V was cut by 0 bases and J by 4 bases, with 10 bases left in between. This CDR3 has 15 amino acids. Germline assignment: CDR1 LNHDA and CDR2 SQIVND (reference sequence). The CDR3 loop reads CASSIEVRPGNTIYF. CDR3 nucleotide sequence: TGTGCCAGTAGTATAGAGGTGCGTCCGGGAAACACCATATATTTT.

CDR3 loop: CATSDPKGTTDTQYF. The CDR3 nucleotides read TGTGCCACCAGTGACCCCAAGGGGACCACAGATACGCAGTATTTT. The gene calls are TRBV24-1 and TRBJ2-3; D possibly uses TRBD1 or TRBD2 (5 bases each). Trimming pared 4 bases from V and 2 bases from J, leaving 12 bases between. Germline assignment: CDR1 KGHDR and CDR2 SFDVKD. The CDR3 has 15 residues.

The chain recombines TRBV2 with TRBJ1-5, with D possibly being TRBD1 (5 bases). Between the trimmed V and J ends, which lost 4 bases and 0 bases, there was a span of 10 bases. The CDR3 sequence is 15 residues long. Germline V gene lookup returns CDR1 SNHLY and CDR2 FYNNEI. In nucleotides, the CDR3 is TGTGCCAGCAGTGGGGCCGGGGCTAGCAATCAGCCCCAGCATTTT. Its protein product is CASSGAGASNQPQHF.

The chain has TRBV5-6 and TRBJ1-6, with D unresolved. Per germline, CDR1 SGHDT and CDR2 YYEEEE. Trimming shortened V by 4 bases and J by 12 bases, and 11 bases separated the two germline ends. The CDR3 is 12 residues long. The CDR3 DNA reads TGTGCCAGCAGCGAGGCGAGACAACCCCTCCACTTT. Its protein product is CASSEARQPLHF. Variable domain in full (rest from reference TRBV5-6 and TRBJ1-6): DAGVTQSPTHLIKTRGQQVTLRCSPKSGHDTVSWYQQALGQGPQFIFQYYEEEERQRGNFPDRFSGHQFPNYSSELNVNALLLGDSALYLCASSEARQPLHFGNGTRLTVT.

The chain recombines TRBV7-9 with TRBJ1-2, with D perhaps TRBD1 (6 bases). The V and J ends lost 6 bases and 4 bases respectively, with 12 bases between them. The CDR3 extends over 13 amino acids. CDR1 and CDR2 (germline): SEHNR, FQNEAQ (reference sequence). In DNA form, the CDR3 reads TGTGCCAGCAGTGCCCCGACAGGCTATGGCTACACCTTC. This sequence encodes CASSAPTGYGYTF.

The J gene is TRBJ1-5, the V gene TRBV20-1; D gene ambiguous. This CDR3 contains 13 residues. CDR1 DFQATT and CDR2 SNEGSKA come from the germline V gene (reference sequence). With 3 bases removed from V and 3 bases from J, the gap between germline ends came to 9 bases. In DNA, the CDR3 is TGCAGTGCTAGTGAACCAGACAATCAGCCCCAGCATTTT. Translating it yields CSASEPDNQPQHF.

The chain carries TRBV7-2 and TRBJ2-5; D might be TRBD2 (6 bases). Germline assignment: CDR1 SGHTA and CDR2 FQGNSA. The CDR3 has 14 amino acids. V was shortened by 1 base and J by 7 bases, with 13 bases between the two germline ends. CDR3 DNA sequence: TGTGCCAGCAGCTTAGAGGGACTGTCTGGGACCCAGTACTTC. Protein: CASSLEGLSGTQYF.

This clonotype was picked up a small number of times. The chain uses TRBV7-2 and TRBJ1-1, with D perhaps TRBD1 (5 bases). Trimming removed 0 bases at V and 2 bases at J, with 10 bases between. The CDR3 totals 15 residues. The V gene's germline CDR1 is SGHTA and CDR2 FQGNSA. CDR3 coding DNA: TGTGCCAGCAGCTTAGCGTTGACAGCAAACACTGAAGCTTTCTTT. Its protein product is CASSLALTANTEAFF.

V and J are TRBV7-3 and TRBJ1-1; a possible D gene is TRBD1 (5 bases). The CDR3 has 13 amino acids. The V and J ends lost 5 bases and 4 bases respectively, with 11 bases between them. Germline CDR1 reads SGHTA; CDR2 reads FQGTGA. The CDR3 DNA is TGTGCCAGCAGCACCGAGGGGAGCACTGAAGCTTTCTTT. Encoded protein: CASSTEGSTEAFF.

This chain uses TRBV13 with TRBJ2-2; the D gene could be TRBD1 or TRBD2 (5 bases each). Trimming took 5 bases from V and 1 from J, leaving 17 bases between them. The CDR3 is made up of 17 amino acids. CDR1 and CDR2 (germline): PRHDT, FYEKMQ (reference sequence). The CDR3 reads CASSLTPGTENTGELFF. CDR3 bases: TGTGCCAGCAGCCTAACCCCCGGGACCGAGAACACCGGGGAGCTGTTTTTT.

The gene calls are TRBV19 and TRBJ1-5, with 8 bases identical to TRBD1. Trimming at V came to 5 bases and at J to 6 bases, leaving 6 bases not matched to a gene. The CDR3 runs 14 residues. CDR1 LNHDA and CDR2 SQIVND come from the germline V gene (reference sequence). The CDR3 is CASSFRGPSQPQHF. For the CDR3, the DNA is TGTGCCAGTAGTTTCAGGGGGCCGAGTCAGCCCCAGCATTTT. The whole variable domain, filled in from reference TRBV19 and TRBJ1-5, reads DGGITQSPKYLFRKEGQNVTLSCEQNLNHDAMYWYRQDPGQGLRLIYYSQIVNDFQKGDIAEGYSVSREKKESFPLTVTSAQKNPTAFYLCASSFRGPSQPQHFGDGTRLSIL.

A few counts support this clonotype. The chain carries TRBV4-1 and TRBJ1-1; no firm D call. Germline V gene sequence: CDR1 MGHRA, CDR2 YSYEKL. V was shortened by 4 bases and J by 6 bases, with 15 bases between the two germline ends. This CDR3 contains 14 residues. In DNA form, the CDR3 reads TGCGCCAGCAGCCTGCAATACATGGGTTCTGAAGCTTTCTTT. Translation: CASSLQYMGSEAFF.

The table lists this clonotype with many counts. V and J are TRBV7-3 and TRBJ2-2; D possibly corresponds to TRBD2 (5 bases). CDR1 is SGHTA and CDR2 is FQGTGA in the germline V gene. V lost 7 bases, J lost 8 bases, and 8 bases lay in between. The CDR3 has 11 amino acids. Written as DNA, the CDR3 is TGTGCCAGCACCTCGGGAGGGGAGCTGTTTTTT. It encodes CASTSGGELFF.

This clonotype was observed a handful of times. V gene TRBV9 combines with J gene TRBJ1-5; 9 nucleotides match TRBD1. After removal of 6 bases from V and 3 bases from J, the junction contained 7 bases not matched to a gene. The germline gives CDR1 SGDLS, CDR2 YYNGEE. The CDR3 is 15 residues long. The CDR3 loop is CASTKDRGPNQPQHF. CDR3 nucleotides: TGTGCCAGCACCAAGGACAGGGGACCCAATCAGCCCCAGCATTTT.

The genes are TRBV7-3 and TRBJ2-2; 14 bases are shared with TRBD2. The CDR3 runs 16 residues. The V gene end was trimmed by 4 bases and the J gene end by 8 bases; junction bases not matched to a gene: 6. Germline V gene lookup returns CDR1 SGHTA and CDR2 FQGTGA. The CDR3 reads CASSSGTSGSSGELFF. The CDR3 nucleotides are TGTGCCAGCAGCTCCGGGACTAGCGGGAGTTCAGGGGAGCTGTTTTTT. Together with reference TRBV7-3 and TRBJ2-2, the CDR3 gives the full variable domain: GAGVSQTPSNKVTEKGKYVELRCDPISGHTALYWYRQSLGQGPEFLIYFQGTGAADDSGLPNDRFFAVRPEGSVSTLKIQRTERGDSAVYLCASSSGTSGSSGELFFGEGSRLTVL.

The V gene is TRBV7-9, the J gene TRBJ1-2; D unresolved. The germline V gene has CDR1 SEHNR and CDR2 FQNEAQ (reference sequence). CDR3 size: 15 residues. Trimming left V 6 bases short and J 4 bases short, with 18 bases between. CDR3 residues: CASSEARSGAYGYTF. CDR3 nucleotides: TGTGCCAGCAGTGAAGCGAGGTCAGGAGCCTATGGCTACACCTTC.

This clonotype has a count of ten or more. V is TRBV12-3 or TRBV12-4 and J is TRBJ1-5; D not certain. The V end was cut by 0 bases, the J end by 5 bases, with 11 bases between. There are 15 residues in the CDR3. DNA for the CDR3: TGTGCCAGCAGTTTAGCAGGTCCTCGGGATCAGCCCCAGCATTTT. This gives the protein CASSLAGPRDQPQHF.

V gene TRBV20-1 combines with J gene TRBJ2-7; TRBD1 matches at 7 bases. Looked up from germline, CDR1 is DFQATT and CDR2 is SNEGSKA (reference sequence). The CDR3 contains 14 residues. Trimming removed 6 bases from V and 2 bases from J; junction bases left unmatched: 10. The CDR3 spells CSAVLGQLTYEQYF. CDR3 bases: TGCAGTGCAGTGCTGGGACAGCTTACCTACGAGCAGTACTTC.

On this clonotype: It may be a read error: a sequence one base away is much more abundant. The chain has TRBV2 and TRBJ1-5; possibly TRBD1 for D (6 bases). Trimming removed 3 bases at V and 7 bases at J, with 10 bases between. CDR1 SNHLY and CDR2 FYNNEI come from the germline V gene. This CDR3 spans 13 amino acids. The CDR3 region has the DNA TGTGCCAGCAGTGAGGGGGGGCTACAGCCCCAGCATTTT. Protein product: CASSEGGLQPQHF. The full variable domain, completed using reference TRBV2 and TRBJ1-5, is EPEVTQTPSHQVTQMGQEVILRCVPISNHLYFYWYRQILGQKVEFLVSFYNNEISEKSEIFDDQFSVERPDGSNFTLKIRSTKLEDSAMYFCASSEGGLQPQHFGDGTRLSIL.

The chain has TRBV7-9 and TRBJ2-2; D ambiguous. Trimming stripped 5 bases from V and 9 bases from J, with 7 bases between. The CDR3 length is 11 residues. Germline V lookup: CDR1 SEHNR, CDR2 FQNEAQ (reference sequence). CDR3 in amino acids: CASSSGRELFF. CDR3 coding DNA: TGTGCCAGCAGCAGTGGCAGGGAGCTGTTTTTT. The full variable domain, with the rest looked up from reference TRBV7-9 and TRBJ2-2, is DTGVSQNPRHKITKRGQNVTFRCDPISEHNRLYWYRQTLGQGPEFLTYFQNEAQLEKSRLLSDRFSAERPKGSFSTLEIQRTEQGDSAMYLCASSSGRELFFGEGSRLTVL.